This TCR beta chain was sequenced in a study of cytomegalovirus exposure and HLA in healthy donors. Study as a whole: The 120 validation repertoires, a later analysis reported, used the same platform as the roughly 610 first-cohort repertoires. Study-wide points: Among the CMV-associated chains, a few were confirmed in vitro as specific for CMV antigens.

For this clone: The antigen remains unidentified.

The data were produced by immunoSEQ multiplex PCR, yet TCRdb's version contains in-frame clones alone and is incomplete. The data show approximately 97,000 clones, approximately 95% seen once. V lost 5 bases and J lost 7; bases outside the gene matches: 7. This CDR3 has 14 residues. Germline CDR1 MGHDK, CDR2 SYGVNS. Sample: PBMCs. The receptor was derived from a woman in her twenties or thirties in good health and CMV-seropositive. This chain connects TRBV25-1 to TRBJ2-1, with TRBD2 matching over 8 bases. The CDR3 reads CASSTGTSRNEQFF. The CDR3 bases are TGTGCCAGCAGTACCGGGACTAGTCGGAATGAGCAGTTCTTC.